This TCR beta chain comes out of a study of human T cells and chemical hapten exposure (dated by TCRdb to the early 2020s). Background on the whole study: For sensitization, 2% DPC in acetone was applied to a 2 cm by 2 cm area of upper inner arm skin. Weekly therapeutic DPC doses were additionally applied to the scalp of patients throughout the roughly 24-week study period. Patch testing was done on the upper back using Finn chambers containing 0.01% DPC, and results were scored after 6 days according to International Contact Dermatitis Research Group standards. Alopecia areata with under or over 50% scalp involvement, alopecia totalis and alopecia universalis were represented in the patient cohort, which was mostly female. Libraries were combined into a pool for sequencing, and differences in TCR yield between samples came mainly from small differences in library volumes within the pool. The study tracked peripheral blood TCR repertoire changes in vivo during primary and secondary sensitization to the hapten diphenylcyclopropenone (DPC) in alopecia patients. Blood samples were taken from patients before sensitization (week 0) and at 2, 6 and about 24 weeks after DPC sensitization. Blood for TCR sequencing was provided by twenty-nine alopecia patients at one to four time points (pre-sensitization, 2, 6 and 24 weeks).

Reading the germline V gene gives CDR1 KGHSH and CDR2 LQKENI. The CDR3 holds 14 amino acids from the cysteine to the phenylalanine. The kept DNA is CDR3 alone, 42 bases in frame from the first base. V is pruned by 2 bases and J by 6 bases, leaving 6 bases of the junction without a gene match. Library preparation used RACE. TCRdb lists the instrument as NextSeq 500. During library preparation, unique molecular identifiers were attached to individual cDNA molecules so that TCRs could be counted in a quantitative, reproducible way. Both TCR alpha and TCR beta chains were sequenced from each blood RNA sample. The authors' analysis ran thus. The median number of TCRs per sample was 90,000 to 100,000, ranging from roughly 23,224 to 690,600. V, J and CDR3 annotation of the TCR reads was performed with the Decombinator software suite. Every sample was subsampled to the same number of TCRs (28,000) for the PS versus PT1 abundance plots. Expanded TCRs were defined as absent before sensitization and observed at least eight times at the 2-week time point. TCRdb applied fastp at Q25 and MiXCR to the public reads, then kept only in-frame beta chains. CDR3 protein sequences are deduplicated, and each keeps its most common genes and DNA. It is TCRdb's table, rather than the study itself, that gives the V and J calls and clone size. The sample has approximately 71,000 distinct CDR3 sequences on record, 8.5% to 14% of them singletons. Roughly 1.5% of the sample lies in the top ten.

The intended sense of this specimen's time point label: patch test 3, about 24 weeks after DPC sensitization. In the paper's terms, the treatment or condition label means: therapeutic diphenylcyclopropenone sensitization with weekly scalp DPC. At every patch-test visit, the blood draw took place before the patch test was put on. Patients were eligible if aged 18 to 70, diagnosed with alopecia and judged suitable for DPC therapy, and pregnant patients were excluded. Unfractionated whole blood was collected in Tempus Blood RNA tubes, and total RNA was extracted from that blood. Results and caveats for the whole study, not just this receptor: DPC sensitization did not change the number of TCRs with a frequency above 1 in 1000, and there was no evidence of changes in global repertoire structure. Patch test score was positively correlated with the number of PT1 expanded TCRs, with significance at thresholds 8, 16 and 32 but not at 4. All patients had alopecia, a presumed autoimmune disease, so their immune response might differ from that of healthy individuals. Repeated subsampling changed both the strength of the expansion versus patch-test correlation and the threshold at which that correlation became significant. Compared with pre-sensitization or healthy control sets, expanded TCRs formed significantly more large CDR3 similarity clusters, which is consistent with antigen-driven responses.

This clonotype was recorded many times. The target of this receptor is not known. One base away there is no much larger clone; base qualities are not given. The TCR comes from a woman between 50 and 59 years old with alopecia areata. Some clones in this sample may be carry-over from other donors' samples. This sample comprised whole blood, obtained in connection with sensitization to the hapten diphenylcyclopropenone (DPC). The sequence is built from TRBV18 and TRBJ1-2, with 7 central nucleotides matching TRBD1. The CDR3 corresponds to CASSPDFQGDGYTF. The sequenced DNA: TGTGCCAGCTCACCAGATTTCCAGGGGGATGGCTACACCTTC.